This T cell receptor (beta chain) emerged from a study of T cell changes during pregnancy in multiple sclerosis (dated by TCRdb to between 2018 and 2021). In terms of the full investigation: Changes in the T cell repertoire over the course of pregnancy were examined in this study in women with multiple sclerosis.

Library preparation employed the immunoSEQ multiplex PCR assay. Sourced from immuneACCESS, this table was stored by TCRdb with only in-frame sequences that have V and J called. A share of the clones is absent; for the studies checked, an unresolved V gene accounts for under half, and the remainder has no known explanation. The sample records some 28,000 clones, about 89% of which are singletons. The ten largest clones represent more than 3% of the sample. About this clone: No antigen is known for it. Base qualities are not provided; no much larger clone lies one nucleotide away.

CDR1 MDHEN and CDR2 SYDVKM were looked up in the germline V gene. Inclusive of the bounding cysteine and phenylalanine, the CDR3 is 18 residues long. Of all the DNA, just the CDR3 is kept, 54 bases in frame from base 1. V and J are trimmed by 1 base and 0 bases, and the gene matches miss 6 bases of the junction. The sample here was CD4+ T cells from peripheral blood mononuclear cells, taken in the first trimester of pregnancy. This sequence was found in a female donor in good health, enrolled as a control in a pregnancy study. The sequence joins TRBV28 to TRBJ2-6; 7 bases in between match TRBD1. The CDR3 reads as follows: CASSLLAGGSSGANVLTF. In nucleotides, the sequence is TGTGCCAGCAGTTTATTGGCAGGGGGAAGCTCTGGGGCCAACGTCCTGACTTTC.